The next 9 T cell receptor beta chains were all read from a single sample in a study of shared clonotypes between healthy human individuals. Some clones are missing from TCRdb's copy, which holds only in-frame ones; the method was immunoSEQ multiplex PCR. The table shows 2,500,000 or so clones, with 90% to 95% occurring only once. Sequences were obtained from naive CD4+ T cells from PBMCs. The subset: CD45RA+ positively selected. Source of these receptors: a man younger than 30 in good health. Some clones in this sample may be carry-over from other donors' samples.

This clone was observed a single time. The chain links TRBV25-1 to TRBJ1-2; D unresolved. The V gene's germline CDR1 is MGHDK and CDR2 SYGVNS. The CDR3 totals 15 residues. The germline V and J ends were trimmed by 3 bases and 4 bases, with 15 bases remaining between them. The CDR3 DNA is TGTGCCAGCAGTGATGGTGTCCCCAAGGGCTATGGCTACACCTTC. It codes for CASSDGVPKGYGYTF.

The chain recombines TRBV4-1 with TRBJ2-1, with D possibly being TRBD2 (5 bases). The germline CDR1 and CDR2 sequences are MGHRA and YSYEKL. CDR3 size: 16 residues. The germline V and J ends were trimmed by 6 bases and 5 bases, with 20 bases remaining between them. Written as DNA, the CDR3 is TGCGCCAGCAGTCGACTAACTAGGCCGATGAACAATGAGCAGTTCTTC. Encoded protein: CASSRLTRPMNNEQFF.

This clone was seen a single time. J is TRBJ2-1 and V is TRBV28; TRBD1 agrees at 9 bases. This CDR3 contains 15 residues. J lost 3 bases, V lost 7 bases, and 7 bases had no gene match. Germline V gene lookup returns CDR1 MDHEN and CDR2 SYDVKM. CDR3 bases: TGTGCCAGCACCGACCCGGGACAGGGCTACAATGAGCAGTTCTTC. Residues: CASTDPGQGYNEQFF.

This clone was counted once. The rearrangement uses TRBV5-1 and TRBJ1-5; 9 bases fit TRBD1. The germline gives CDR1 SGHRS, CDR2 YFSETQ. The CDR3 is 15 amino acids. V lost 4 bases and J lost 7; bases outside the gene matches: 9. The CDR3 here is CASSKGQGDSQPQHF. The DNA for the CDR3 is TGCGCCAGCAGCAAGGGACAGGGTGACAGCCAGCCCCAGCATTTT. The full variable domain, completed using reference TRBV5-1 and TRBJ1-5, is KAGVTQTPRYLIKTRGQQVTLSCSPISGHRSVSWYQQTPGQGLQFLFEYFSETQRNKGNFPGRFSGRQFSNSRSEMNVSTLELGDSALYLCASSKGQGDSQPQHFGDGTRLSIL.

To note about this clone: This sample includes further DNA sequences coding for the same CDR3. The chain links TRBV5-1 to TRBJ2-7, with 11 positions matching TRBD1. V was clipped by 0 bases and J by 4 bases; unmatched bases: 3. Germline-derived CDR1 and CDR2 are SGHRS and YFSETQ. This CDR3 contains 15 residues. CDR3 nucleotides: TGCGCCAGCAGCTTGGAAGGACAGGGGGCTTACGAGCAGTACTTC. Its protein product is CASSLEGQGAYEQYF.

The chain couples TRBV4-1 to TRBJ1-1, with unresolved D. This CDR3 is built from 14 residues. V shed 0 bases and J shed 5 bases, with 10 bases lying between them. From germline, CDR1 is MGHRA and CDR2 YSYEKL. The CDR3 spells CASSQDSGSTEAFF. The CDR3 bases are TGCGCCAGCAGCCAAGATTCCGGGAGTACTGAAGCTTTCTTT.

V usage is TRBV7-9 and J usage is TRBJ1-4, with D perhaps TRBD1 (5 bases). The CDR3 loop spans 15 amino acids. CDR1 and CDR2 (germline): SEHNR, FQNEAQ (reference sequence). V was pared by 5 bases and J by 5 bases, with 15 bases between. CDR3 nucleotides: TGTGCCAGCAGCAGTTCGACCGGGGCGAATGAAAAACTGTTTTTT. Translating gives CASSSSTGANEKLFF.

The chain carries TRBV5-1 and TRBJ2-3; the match to TRBD1 covers 9 bases. The germline gives CDR1 SGHRS, CDR2 YFSETQ. The J segment lost 2 bases and the V segment lost 4 bases, leaving 5 bases of the junction unmatched. CDR3 size: 15 residues. The CDR3: CASSRTGGYTDTQYF. The DNA for the CDR3 is TGCGCCAGCAGCCGAACAGGGGGCTACACAGATACGCAGTATTTT.

This clone has just a few counts. This chain links TRBV5-6 with TRBJ2-7; 14 positions match TRBD2. The CDR3 is 15 amino acids. V shed 1 base and J 13 bases; nucleotides not matched to a gene: 10. CDR1 and CDR2 from the germline V gene are SGHDT and YYEEEE. Written as DNA, the CDR3 is TGTGCCAGCAGCTTGTCTCCGACTAGCGGGAGGGTAGGCTACTTC. Translating gives CASSLSPTSGRVGYF.